This entry lists 20 T cell receptor beta chains sequenced from one sample in a study of molecular identifiers for immune sequencing clone quantification. TCRdb reprocessed the PCR reads via MiXCR and lists one record per CDR3 protein. The sample includes over 600,000 distinct CDR3 sequences, just under 20% of them seen just once. Sequencing was carried out using naive CD8+ T cells from blood, with Jurkat cell RNA spiked in. The subset here: FACS-sorted CD8+CD4-CCR7+CD45RA+ naive T cells. Receptors were obtained from a human donor in good health. Some libraries in this study had Jurkat cell RNA spiked in.

For this clonotype: A much larger clonotype is one base distant, so this may be a read error. The conserved closing phenylalanine or tryptophan is absent in this CDR3, likely reflecting a read error. CDR3 amino acids: CASSHSVTSGKETQYL. The CDR3 bases are TGTGCCAGCAGTCACTCCGTGACAAGCGGTAAAGAGACCCAGTACCTC. The J gene is TRBJ2-5, the V gene TRBV6-5; tentatively, D is TRBD2 (5 bases). The germline V gene has CDR1 MNHEY and CDR2 SVGAGI. CDR3 length: 16 residues.

The rearrangement uses TRBV7-7 and TRBJ2-1, with D uncertain. The germline V gene has CDR1 SSHAT and CDR2 FNYEAQ (reference sequence). The CDR3 length is 13 residues. Trimming took 0 bases from V and 7 from J, leaving 7 bases between them. CDR3 loop: CASSLALWNEQFF. The CDR3 nucleotides are TGTGCCAGCAGCTTAGCGCTATGGAATGAGCAGTTCTTC.

Ten or more counts support this clonotype. The V and J genes are TRBV12-3 or TRBV12-4 and TRBJ2-7; TRBD2 matches at 15 bases. Trimming cost V 4 bases and J 2 bases; bases outside gene matches: 12. CDR3 length: 19 residues. The CDR3 loop reads CASSSSGLAGGLEAYEQYF. The CDR3 bases are TGTGCCAGCAGTTCCTCGGGACTAGCGGGGGGCCTGGAGGCCTACGAGCAGTACTTC.

This clonotype was counted at least ten times. The J gene is TRBJ1-1, the V gene TRBV10-3; 7 bases match TRBD1. V trimming: 6 bases; J trimming: 2 bases; junction bases outside the gene matches: 3. Germline CDR1 reads ENHRY; CDR2 reads SYGVKD. There are 13 residues in the CDR3. The CDR3 nucleotides are TGTGCCATCAGCTGGGACAGAAACACTGAAGCTTTCTTT. Translation: CAISWDRNTEAFF.

The V and J genes are TRBV12-5 and TRBJ2-5, with 7 bases aligning to TRBD1. Germline CDR1 is LGHNT and CDR2 is FRNRAP. J gave up 0 bases and V 6 bases, and 7 bases lay outside the gene matches. The CDR3 contains 15 residues. CDR3 amino acids: CASGPSGGHQETQYF. The CDR3 DNA sequence: TGTGCTAGTGGGCCTTCAGGGGGTCACCAAGAGACCCAGTACTTC.

The table lists this clonotype with many counts. The rearrangement joins TRBV18 to TRBJ2-2; D ambiguous. CDR1 KGHSH and CDR2 LQKENI come from the germline V gene. This CDR3 is built from 11 residues. V lost 7 bases and J lost 6, with 6 bases in between. CDR3 bases: TGTGCCAGCTATGACGCCGGGGAGCTGTTTTTT. As protein: CASYDAGELFF.

This clonotype was seen many times. J is TRBJ2-5 and V is TRBV12-3 or TRBV12-4; 8 positions match TRBD1. The CDR3 contains 15 residues. The V segment lost 3 bases and the J segment 2 bases; nucleotides outside the gene matches: 5. The CDR3 sequence: CASSFLGTGQETQYF. In DNA, the CDR3 is TGTGCCAGCAGTTTCTTGGGGACAGGTCAAGAGACCCAGTACTTC.

The rearrangement joins TRBV28 to TRBJ2-7; a weak D match, TRBD2 (5 bases). V lost 6 bases to trimming and J lost 0 bases, with 12 bases between them. Looked up from germline, CDR1 is MDHEN and CDR2 is SYDVKM. The CDR3 is made up of 14 amino acids. The CDR3 here is CASREGRGSYEQYF. In nucleotides, the CDR3 is TGTGCCAGCAGAGAGGGAAGAGGCTCCTACGAGCAGTACTTC.

This clonotype was seen ten or more times. This rearrangement joins TRBV6-5 to TRBJ1-5; 9 bases map to TRBD1. The germline V gene has CDR1 MNHEY and CDR2 SVGAGI. V lost 6 bases to trimming and J lost 7 bases; unmatched junction nucleotides: 7. This CDR3 spans 14 amino acids. CDR3 DNA sequence: TGTGCCAGCAGACTGGGACAGGGTAACCAGCCCCAGCATTTT. As protein: CASRLGQGNQPQHF.

The gene calls are TRBV11-2 and TRBJ2-2; D not certain. V lost 5 bases and J lost 6, with 7 bases in between. This CDR3 region has 12 residues. CDR1 and CDR2 (germline): SGHAT, FQNNGV. As DNA, the CDR3 is TGTGCCAGCAGCGTCCCCCCCGGGGAGCTGTTTTTT. It codes for CASSVPPGELFF.

In the case of this clonotype: One base away lies a much larger clone, so this may be a sequencing read error. This chain links TRBV27 with TRBJ2-3; D remains unclear. The germline V gene encodes CDR1 MNHEY and CDR2 SMNVEV (reference sequence). The CDR3 loop spans 15 amino acids. CDR3 DNA sequence: TGTGCCAGCAGTTCCGGACGGATTAGCACAAATACGCAGTATTTT. It yields the protein CASSSGRISTNTQYF.

This clonotype was counted at least ten times. This chain connects TRBV4-1 to TRBJ1-1; D not certain. Germline V gives CDR1 MGHRA, CDR2 YSYEKL. This CDR3 region has 14 residues. The V end was cut by 4 bases, the J end by 2 bases, with 11 bases between. This CDR3 is CASSPKTANTEAFF. The CDR3 DNA reads as TGCGCCAGCAGCCCTAAAACAGCAAACACTGAAGCTTTCTTT.

This clonotype was observed many times. The rearrangement links TRBV14 to TRBJ2-5; D not certain. Germline values: CDR1 SGHDN, CDR2 FVKESK. V was cut by 1 base and J by 0 bases, with 9 bases left in between. The CDR3 spans 15 residues. In nucleotides, the CDR3 is TGTGCCAGCAGCCAAGCTAATCCGTACCAAGAGACCCAGTACTTC. This sequence encodes CASSQANPYQETQYF.

This sequence joins TRBV19 and TRBJ2-2; possible D gene TRBD2, 6 bases. Trimming cost V 5 bases and J 4 bases, with 20 bases left between them. The CDR3 length is 17 residues. Germline CDR1 and CDR2: LNHDA and SQIVND (reference sequence). The CDR3, as DNA: TGTGCCAGTAGTTCTCGGCCGGGACTGTCTCGCACCGGGGAGCTGTTTTTT. Encoded protein: CASSSRPGLSRTGELFF.

On this clonotype: Since a much larger clone is just one base distant, this may be a read error. The chain carries TRBV9 and TRBJ2-5; 7 nucleotides align to TRBD2. CDR1 and CDR2 from the germline V gene are SGDLS and YYNGEE. This CDR3 is built from 14 residues. J was trimmed by 5 bases and V by 0 bases; bases with no gene match: 4. The CDR3 loop reads CASSVDGGGETQYF. The CDR3 nucleotides are TGTGCCAGCAGCGTAGATGGGGGAGGGGAGACCCAGTACTTC.

Concerning this clonotype itself: A much larger clone lies a single base off, so this may be a read error. The V gene is TRBV6-2 or TRBV6-3, the J gene TRBJ1-4, with TRBD1 as a possible D gene (6 bases). V lost 5 bases and J lost 8, with 24 bases in between. Germline CDR1 is MNHEY and CDR2 is SVGEGT. CDR3 size: 17 residues. The CDR3: CASSTIRKGQNGEKLFF. The CDR3, as DNA: TGTGCCAGCAGTACCATTCGCAAGGGACAAAACGGAGAAAAACTGTTTTTT.

The J gene is TRBJ1-1, the V gene TRBV7-3; D is unclear. V was pared by 2 bases and J by 0 bases, with 19 bases between. The CDR3 extends over 18 amino acids. Germline CDR1 SGHTA, CDR2 FQGTGA. In DNA, the CDR3 is TGTGCCAGCAGCTTATTCGGGCAGTGTGGCAATATGAACACTGAAGCTTTCTTT. Its protein product is CASSLFGQCGNMNTEAFF.

In this sample, this clonotype turned up many times. The chain links TRBV29-1 to TRBJ1-2; D gene ambiguous. Trimming removed 7 bases from V and 5 bases from J, with 14 bases in between. Germline V lookup: CDR1 SQVTM, CDR2 ANQGSEA. The CDR3 sequence is 12 residues long. The CDR3 DNA reads TGCAGCGCCATGAGTAAGTCTTATGGCTACACCTTC. This sequence encodes CSAMSKSYGYTF.

This clonotype was found many times. This sequence joins TRBV27 and TRBJ2-7, with no clear D. The CDR3 consists of 11 residues. V lost 7 bases, J lost 5 bases, and 9 bases lay in between. CDR1 and CDR2 from the germline V gene are MNHEY and SMNVEV (reference sequence). In nucleotides, the CDR3 is TGTGCCAGCACCTTTGGCCACGAGCAGTACTTC. The encoded protein is CASTFGHEQYF.

Note on this clonotype: Given a much more abundant clone one base away, this may be a read error. V is TRBV4-1 and J is TRBJ1-2; D is unclear. This CDR3 comprises 15 residues. CDR1 MGHRA and CDR2 YSYEKL come from the germline V gene. DNA for the CDR3: TGCCCCAGCAGCCAAGAGGGCAGACAAGCTTATGGCTACACCTTC. Encoded protein: CPSSQEGRQAYGYTF.